The T cell receptor (beta chain) described here comes from a study of blood T cell repertoires in COVID-19 (dated by TCRdb to 2019 to 2021). Looking at the study overall: Samples covering the acute and convalescent phases of COVID-19 were provided by collaborators in the United States, Italy and Spain. HLA class I and class II types, where available, came from metadata supplied by the sample provider rather than from assay-based typing. The dataset comprised deeply sampled blood TCRbeta repertoires from subjects exposed to, actively infected with, or recovered from COVID-19. The repertoires were made available in a free public database intended to serve as a resource for research on the immune response to SARS-CoV-2. Sample metadata almost always included a de-identified subject ID, COVID-19 status, age in years and sex. The prospective study material was composed of cDNA or gDNA derived from T cells, B-cell-depleted T cells, or PBMCs. Samples came from the ongoing ImmuneRACE study (first 160 participants) plus 1,254 subjects from 6 global collaborators.

TCRbeta CDR3 regions were amplified from genomic DNA by means of the immunoSEQ Assay, a bias-controlled multiplex PCR. The original pipeline was this. Nucleated cell counts per sample were estimated from amplification of reference gene primers within the assay. To quantify the absolute abundance of each unique TCRbeta CDR3 rearrangement, sequence reads were collapsed and filtered. For each sample, productive Simpson clonality was calculated as the square root of Simpson's diversity index over productive rearrangements. TCRdb provides this immuneACCESS table in a form limited to in-frame rearrangements. Some clones are lacking; in checked studies, under half of them reflect an unresolved V gene, and why the rest are absent is not known. The D gene and trimming were derived from the DNA, and the V and J assignments and clone size from that table. Counted in this sample were roughly 97,000 clones; about 80% of them appeared once. The ten top clones hold 10% of the sample.

The CDR3 covers 15 residues, taking in both the cysteine and the phenylalanine. CDR3 DNA is the only sequence kept; it has 45 bases, read in frame from the first base. V and J are trimmed by 5 bases and 5 bases, and the gene matches miss 7 bases of the junction. As encoded in the germline V gene, CDR1 is SGHTA while CDR2 is FQGNSA. The investigation overall reported the following: The amount of clinical and demographic metadata varied by source and participant and was provided uncurated.

Concerning this clone itself: What antigen it recognizes has not been identified. No per-base quality is available; no much larger clone lies one base away.

Whole blood was collected in K2EDTA tubes by collaborating institutions according to the institutions' own protocols. Collaborator samples were shipped for TCRbeta analysis as frozen whole blood, isolated PBMCs, or DNA extracted from either sample type. The receptor chain draws on TRBV7-2 and TRBJ2-2; a stretch of 8 junction bases matches TRBD2. What was sequenced was peripheral blood. The origin of this receptor is a man in his 70s with acute or convalescent COVID-19. The DNA sequence reads TGTGCCAGCAGCCCTGATAGCGGGATTACCGGGGAGCTGTTTTTT. This translates into CASSPDSGITGELFF.